Following are 9 T cell receptor beta chains from one sample sequenced in a study of T-cell reconstitution after alpha-beta-depleted transplantation in children. Unique molecular identifiers were incorporated during preparation of the TCRbeta library. TCRdb fed the PCR reads into MiXCR, producing one record per CDR3 protein. The sample yields around 340,000 distinct CDR3 sequences, 10% to 15% seen once. Specimen: PBMCs, collected from the stem cell graft. All receptors derive from a human donor who donated a stem cell graft to a child with Fanconi anemia.

The gene calls are TRBV5-1 and TRBJ2-4; D gene ambiguous. CDR3 length equals 15 residues. Germline V lookup: CDR1 SGHRS, CDR2 YFSETQ. V was clipped by 0 bases and J by 9 bases, with 16 bases between them. In DNA form, the CDR3 reads TGCGCCAGCAGCTTGGAAGGCGCTCCGGACGGCATTCAGTACTTC. It translates to CASSLEGAPDGIQYF.

Ten or more counts support this clonotype. The genes are TRBV29-1 and TRBJ1-3; D not certain. The CDR3 is 14 residues long. The germline gives CDR1 SQVTM, CDR2 ANQGSEA. The ends were cut back, 4 bases at V and 0 bases at J, with 10 bases in the middle. The CDR3 bases are TGCAGCGTTGGGGCCGGCCACTCTGGAAACACCATATATTTT. Its protein is CSVGAGHSGNTIYF.

In this sample, this clonotype turned up a few times. This chain connects TRBV5-1 to TRBJ2-5; D not certain. The CDR3 loop spans 14 amino acids. The V gene lost 1 base and the J gene lost 2 bases, with 9 bases spanning the gap. The germline gives CDR1 SGHRS, CDR2 YFSETQ. CDR3 coding DNA: TGCGCCAGCAGCTTGTCGGCCAGGCAAGAGACCCAGTACTTC. It translates to CASSLSARQETQYF.

The rearrangement joins TRBV2 to TRBJ2-7; no definite D call. The CDR3 length is 10 residues. Germline V gene lookup returns CDR1 SNHLY and CDR2 FYNNEI. V was shortened by 7 bases and J by 4 bases, with 5 bases between the two germline ends. Here the CDR3 reads CASKWYEQYV. The CDR3 DNA is TGTGCCAGCAAGTGGTACGAGCAGTACGTC.

The sample holds many counts of this clonotype. The rearrangement joins TRBV20-1 to TRBJ1-1; a weak D match, TRBD1 (6 bases). The CDR3 extends over 12 amino acids. Germline V lookup: CDR1 DFQATT, CDR2 SNEGSKA (reference sequence). The CDR3 coding sequence is TGCAATCTACTTAGAGGGGGCACTGAAGCTTTCTTT. Amino acids: CNLLRGGTEAFF.

This clonotype showed up just once. This may be a read error: a much more frequent sequence differs by one nucleotide. The CDR3 end shows no conserved phenylalanine or tryptophan, and so a read error is likely. The gene calls are TRBV6-4 and TRBJ2-7; 8 bases are a match to TRBD2. Germline trimming cut 6 bases from V and 2 bases from J; bases unmatched to any gene: 9. This CDR3 spans 15 amino acids. Germline CDR1 is MRHNA and CDR2 is SNTAGT. CDR3 nucleotide sequence: TGTGCCAGCAGGCACCAGCGGGGGCACCCCTACGAGCAGTACCTC. Protein: CASRHQRGHPYEQYL.

The rearrangement joins TRBV12-3 or TRBV12-4 to TRBJ1-1; no clear D. With 3 bases removed from V and 4 bases from J, the gap between germline ends came to 9 bases. The CDR3 sequence is 13 residues long. The CDR3 nucleotides read TGTGCCAGCAGTTTCTCGGAATTCACTGAAGCTTTCTTT. Encoded protein: CASSFSEFTEAFF.

The chain joins TRBV10-2 to TRBJ2-2, with D tentatively TRBD2 (7 bases). The CDR3 sequence is 14 residues long. The germline V gene encodes CDR1 WSHSY and CDR2 SAAADI. V was pared by 8 bases and J by 8 bases, with 18 bases between. CDR3 sequence reads: CASVRGALTGELFF. CDR3 nucleotide sequence: TGCGCCAGCGTTCGGGGGGCCCTGACAGGGGAGCTGTTTTTT.

This clonotype has at least ten counts. The chain links TRBV12-3 or TRBV12-4 to TRBJ1-5; tentative D call: TRBD1 (6 bases). The CDR3 has 15 amino acids. V shed 5 bases and J shed 7 bases, with 18 bases lying between them. The CDR3 loop reads CASSVPGGLGQPQHF. CDR3 coding DNA: TGTGCCAGCAGTGTTCCCGGGGGCCTCGGACAGCCCCAGCATTTT.